The 26 T cell receptor beta chains below come from one sample, sequenced in a study of vaccination and CD4 T cells after COVID-19. No antigen is known for these receptors. Researchers used the Oncomine TCR Beta short-read assay to sequence DNA from cultured CD4+ T cells. TCRdb fed the PCR reads into MiXCR, producing one record per CDR3 protein. The sample contains about 14,000 distinct CDR3 sequences, about 50% of which appear only once. Described treatment: roughly ten-day PBMC culture with coronavirus spike peptide pools or control peptides (ViraFEST assay). Sample: CD4+ T cells from blood, cultured in vitro. These receptors were taken from a human donor who had recovered from COVID-19.

This clonotype came up a few times. The rearrangement links TRBV7-3 to TRBJ2-3; 8 bases line up with TRBD1. Germline V gives CDR1 SGHTA, CDR2 FQGTGA. The V gene end was trimmed by 5 bases and the J gene end by 5 bases; junction bases not matched to a gene: 3. The CDR3 is 13 residues long. CDR3 DNA: TGTGCCAGCAGCCAGACAGGGGTAGATACGCAGTATTTT. Translated, it gives CASSQTGVDTQYF.

The chain recombines TRBV5-8 with TRBJ2-2; D is unclear. Germline V gene sequence: CDR1 SGHTS, CDR2 YDEGEE. CDR3 size: 16 residues. Trimming left V 2 bases short and J 0 bases short, with 11 bases between. This chain's CDR3 is CASSFTKIANTGELFF. The CDR3 DNA sequence: TGTGCCAGCAGCTTTACAAAGATCGCGAACACCGGGGAGCTGTTTTTT.

This clonotype was observed a single time. A read error may produce the germline difference seen at one junction end. The CDR3 nucleotides are TGCAGTGCTAACAGGGAACAAGAGACCCGGTACTTC. The encoded protein is CSANREQETRYF. The genes are TRBV20-1 and TRBJ2-5; D is perhaps TRBD1 (6 bases). Per the germline V gene, CDR1 is DFQATT and CDR2 is SNEGSKA (reference sequence). The CDR3 has 12 residues.

The CDR3 is CASRNSGSGSPLHF. CDR3 DNA sequence: TGTGCCAGCCGTAACTCAGGGTCCGGCTCACCCCTCCACTTT. J is TRBJ1-6 and V is TRBV6-5; a weak D match, TRBD1 (5 bases). Germline V gene sequence: CDR1 MNHEY, CDR2 SVGAGI. The V and J ends lost 8 bases and 10 bases respectively, with 18 bases between them. CDR3 size: 14 residues.

This clonotype was picked up a small number of times. The V gene is TRBV11-2, the J gene TRBJ1-2; D not resolved. There are 13 residues in the CDR3. The V gene lost 1 base and the J gene lost 8 bases, with 11 bases spanning the gap. Germline V gene lookup returns CDR1 SGHAT and CDR2 FQNNGV. CDR3 DNA: TGTGCCAGCAGCTTAGCGAGGCAGTCGGGCTACACCTTC. It is translated as CASSLARQSGYTF.

The J gene is TRBJ2-3, the V gene TRBV7-3, with 10 bases matching TRBD2. V trimming: 5 bases; J trimming: 5 bases; junction bases outside the gene matches: 7. The CDR3 runs 15 residues. Germline V CDR1 and CDR2: SGHTA, FQGTGA. CDR3 DNA sequence: TGTGCCAGCAGCCAAGGGACTAGCGTGGGAGATACGCAGTATTTT. It yields the protein CASSQGTSVGDTQYF.

The chain combines TRBV10-2 with TRBJ2-7, with 12 nucleotides matching TRBD2. The ends lost 0 bases at V and 1 base at J; junction bases unmatched: 4. This CDR3 is 17 amino acids long. Germline lookup yields CDR1 WSHSY and CDR2 SAAADI. This chain's CDR3 is CASSESTSGSGSYEQYF. DNA for the CDR3: TGCGCCAGCAGTGAGTCGACTAGCGGGAGTGGATCCTACGAGCAGTACTTC.

This sequence joins TRBV6-2 or TRBV6-3 and TRBJ1-4; 7 positions match TRBD1. Germline V gene lookup returns CDR1 MNHEY and CDR2 SVGEGT. The V and J ends lost 5 bases and 4 bases, in that order; junction bases with no gene match: 4. This CDR3 comprises 14 residues. The CDR3 spells CASSRRDSNEKLFF. CDR3 nucleotide sequence: TGTGCCAGCAGTCGGCGGGACAGTAATGAAAAACTGTTTTTT.

In this sample, this clonotype turned up a few times. The genes are TRBV20-1 and TRBJ2-2; D unclear. With 3 bases removed from V and 0 bases from J, the gap between germline ends came to 8 bases. This CDR3 is built from 14 residues. Germline CDR1 reads DFQATT; CDR2 reads SNEGSKA (reference sequence). The CDR3 protein is CSASGLANTGELFF. CDR3 nucleotides: TGCAGTGCTAGTGGGCTCGCGAACACCGGGGAGCTGTTTTTT.

The genes are TRBV2 and TRBJ1-5; no clear D gene. CDR1 and CDR2 (germline): SNHLY, FYNNEI. V was clipped by 8 bases and J by 9 bases, with 17 bases between them. The CDR3 has 13 residues. CDR3 sequence reads: CASAGSITGPQHF. CDR3 nucleotide sequence: TGTGCCAGCGCCGGTAGTATCACGGGGCCCCAGCATTTT.

The CDR3: CAWSAGQGPGGPLHF. As DNA, the CDR3 is TGTGCCTGGTCTGCGGGACAGGGGCCCGGAGGACCCCTCCACTTT. The chain combines TRBV30 with TRBJ1-6, with 10 bases identical to TRBD1. CDR1 and CDR2 (germline): GTSNPN, SVGIG (reference sequence). This CDR3 is built from 15 residues. The V and J ends lost 5 bases and 12 bases, in that order; junction bases with no gene match: 13.

This chain links TRBV15 with TRBJ2-7, with D unclear. The CDR3 sequence is 15 residues long. Germline lookup yields CDR1 LNHNV and CDR2 YYDKDF (reference sequence). V shed 1 base and J shed 0 bases, with 10 bases lying between them. The CDR3 region is CATSRAHATSYEQYF. The CDR3, as DNA: TGTGCCACCAGCAGAGCCCACGCTACCTCCTACGAGCAGTACTTC. Variable domain in full (rest from reference TRBV15 and TRBJ2-7): DAMVIQNPRYQVTQFGKPVTLSCSQTLNHNVMYWYQQKSSQAPKLLFHYYDKDFNNEADTPDNFQSRRPNTSFCFLDIRSPGLGDTAMYLCATSRAHATSYEQYFGPGTRLTVT.

This clonotype appeared a few times. The genes are TRBV19 and TRBJ1-4; D gene unclear. This CDR3 comprises 16 residues. Trimming cost V 6 bases and J 0 bases, with 14 bases left between them. Germline V gene data show CDR1 as LNHDA and CDR2 as SQIVND (reference sequence). CDR3 nucleotides: TGTGCCAGTAGAACCACCGGGCCTGCAACTAATGAAAAACTGTTTTTT. Its translation: CASRTTGPATNEKLFF.

The chain carries TRBV6-1 and TRBJ1-4, with 9 bases lining up with TRBD1. This CDR3 spans 14 amino acids. Germline lookup yields CDR1 MNHNS and CDR2 SASEGT. J gave up 4 bases and V 10 bases, and 7 bases lay outside the gene matches. CDR3 coding DNA: TGTGCCATGGGACAGGGAGGGGATAATGAAAAACTGTTTTTT. Residues: CAMGQGGDNEKLFF.

A few counts support this clonotype. V gene TRBV2 combines with J gene TRBJ2-3; no reliable D call. The CDR3 has 14 residues. The ends were cut back, 1 base at V and 7 bases at J, with 12 bases in the middle. Germline values: CDR1 SNHLY, CDR2 FYNNEI. The CDR3 reads CASSEEVGLNTQYF. CDR3 in DNA: TGTGCCAGCAGTGAAGAGGTCGGTCTCAATACGCAGTATTTT. Variable domain in full (rest from reference TRBV2 and TRBJ2-3): EPEVTQTPSHQVTQMGQEVILRCVPISNHLYFYWYRQILGQKVEFLVSFYNNEISEKSEIFDDQFSVERPDGSNFTLKIRSTKLEDSAMYFCASSEEVGLNTQYFGPGTRLTVL.

The V and J genes are TRBV27 and TRBJ2-1, with TRBD2 matching over 10 bases. The CDR3 runs to 15 residues. After removal of 8 bases from V and 10 bases from J, the junction contained 14 bases not matched to a gene. Per germline, CDR1 MNHEY and CDR2 SMNVEV (reference sequence). CDR3 nucleotides: TGTGCCAGCGGAAAGAGCGGGAGGGCTGATGGGGAGCAGTTCTTC. As protein: CASGKSGRADGEQFF.

The J gene is TRBJ1-6, the V gene TRBV7-8, with D possibly matching TRBD1 (5 bases). V lost 2 bases to trimming and J lost 10 bases, with 9 bases between them. The CDR3 totals 13 residues. Germline loops: CDR1 SGHVS, CDR2 FQNEAQ. CDR3 bases: TGTGCCAGCAGCTTACCGGGACGCTCACCCCTCCACTTT. Amino acid sequence: CASSLPGRSPLHF.

CDR3 bases: TGTGCCAGCCCGAAACTTGGTGGCGGGTCCATGAACACTGAAGCTTTCTTT. It specifies CASPKLGGGSMNTEAFF. The rearrangement uses TRBV6-1 and TRBJ1-1; D gene uncertain. Per the germline V gene, CDR1 is MNHNS and CDR2 is SASEGT. The CDR3 covers 17 residues. Trimming took 8 bases from V and 0 from J, leaving 22 bases between them.

The rearrangement joins TRBV6-1 to TRBJ1-5; D is undetermined. V was shortened by 4 bases and J by 6 bases, with 10 bases between the two germline ends. Germline CDR1 reads MNHNS; CDR2 reads SASEGT. This CDR3 region has 13 residues. The CDR3: CASSATQSQPQHF. DNA for the CDR3: TGTGCCAGCAGTGCGACACAGAGTCAGCCCCAGCATTTT.

This clonotype showed up just a few times. The chain couples TRBV20-1 to TRBJ1-1, with D maybe TRBD1 (6 bases). The CDR3 has 15 residues. Germline V gene sequence: CDR1 DFQATT, CDR2 SNEGSKA (reference sequence). Trimming left V 5 bases short and J 0 bases short, with 16 bases between. The CDR3 region is CSAVRPGTMNTEAFF. The CDR3 DNA reads as TGCAGTGCTGTACGTCCCGGGACAATGAACACTGAAGCTTTCTTT.

V is TRBV20-1 and J is TRBJ2-1; D perhaps matches TRBD2 (5 bases). CDR1 and CDR2 from the germline V gene are DFQATT and SNEGSKA (reference sequence). The CDR3 sequence is 12 residues long. V was clipped by 6 bases and J by 7 bases, with 13 bases between them. Written as DNA, the CDR3 is TGCAGTGCCGCGGGCTACTGGAATGAGCAGTTCTTC. This translates into CSAAGYWNEQFF.

The chain links TRBV6-1 to TRBJ2-2; no clear D gene. The V gene's germline CDR1 is MNHNS and CDR2 SASEGT. This CDR3 has 11 residues. V was trimmed by 10 bases and J by 1 base, leaving 4 bases between them. The CDR3 here is CATKNTGELFF. The CDR3 DNA reads TGTGCCACCAAGAACACCGGGGAGCTGTTTTTT.

The table lists this clonotype with a count of one. J is TRBJ2-1 and V is TRBV2; the D gene is possibly TRBD2 (6 bases). V was clipped by 6 bases and J by 9 bases, with 21 bases between them. The CDR3 is 15 residues long. Germline V gene lookup returns CDR1 SNHLY and CDR2 FYNNEI. The CDR3 nucleotides are TGTGCCAGCAGAGGGGAGGTGCTAGCTTCAGGTGAGCAGTTCTTC. Translated, it gives CASRGEVLASGEQFF.

The genes are TRBV5-4 and TRBJ2-1; D may be TRBD1 (6 bases). CDR1 is SGHNT and CDR2 is YYREEE in the germline V gene (reference sequence). The CDR3 totals 13 residues. Trimming removed 7 bases at V and 8 bases at J, with 16 bases between. The CDR3 nucleotides read TGTGCCAGCTTCATACAGGGTGCCGATGAGCAGTTCTTC. It codes for CASFIQGADEQFF.

The chain employs TRBV6-4 and TRBJ2-3, with 8 bases that match TRBD2. The CDR3 loop spans 16 amino acids. Germline trimming cut 0 bases from V and 0 bases from J; bases unmatched to any gene: 2. The germline V gene has CDR1 MRHNA and CDR2 SNTAGT. CDR3 sequence reads: CASSDSASGSTDTQYF. The CDR3 DNA reads TGTGCCAGCAGTGACTCGGCTAGCGGGAGCACAGATACGCAGTATTTT.

This clonotype is labeled medium-sized. The genes are TRBV24-1 and TRBJ2-2; D is unclear. The ends were cut back, 4 bases at V and 6 bases at J, with 11 bases in the middle. Germline assignment: CDR1 KGHDR and CDR2 SFDVKD. The CDR3 loop spans 14 amino acids. Written as DNA, the CDR3 is TGTGCCACCAGTGAGGATAGTGGCGCCGGGGAGCTGTTTTTT. It is translated as CATSEDSGAGELFF.